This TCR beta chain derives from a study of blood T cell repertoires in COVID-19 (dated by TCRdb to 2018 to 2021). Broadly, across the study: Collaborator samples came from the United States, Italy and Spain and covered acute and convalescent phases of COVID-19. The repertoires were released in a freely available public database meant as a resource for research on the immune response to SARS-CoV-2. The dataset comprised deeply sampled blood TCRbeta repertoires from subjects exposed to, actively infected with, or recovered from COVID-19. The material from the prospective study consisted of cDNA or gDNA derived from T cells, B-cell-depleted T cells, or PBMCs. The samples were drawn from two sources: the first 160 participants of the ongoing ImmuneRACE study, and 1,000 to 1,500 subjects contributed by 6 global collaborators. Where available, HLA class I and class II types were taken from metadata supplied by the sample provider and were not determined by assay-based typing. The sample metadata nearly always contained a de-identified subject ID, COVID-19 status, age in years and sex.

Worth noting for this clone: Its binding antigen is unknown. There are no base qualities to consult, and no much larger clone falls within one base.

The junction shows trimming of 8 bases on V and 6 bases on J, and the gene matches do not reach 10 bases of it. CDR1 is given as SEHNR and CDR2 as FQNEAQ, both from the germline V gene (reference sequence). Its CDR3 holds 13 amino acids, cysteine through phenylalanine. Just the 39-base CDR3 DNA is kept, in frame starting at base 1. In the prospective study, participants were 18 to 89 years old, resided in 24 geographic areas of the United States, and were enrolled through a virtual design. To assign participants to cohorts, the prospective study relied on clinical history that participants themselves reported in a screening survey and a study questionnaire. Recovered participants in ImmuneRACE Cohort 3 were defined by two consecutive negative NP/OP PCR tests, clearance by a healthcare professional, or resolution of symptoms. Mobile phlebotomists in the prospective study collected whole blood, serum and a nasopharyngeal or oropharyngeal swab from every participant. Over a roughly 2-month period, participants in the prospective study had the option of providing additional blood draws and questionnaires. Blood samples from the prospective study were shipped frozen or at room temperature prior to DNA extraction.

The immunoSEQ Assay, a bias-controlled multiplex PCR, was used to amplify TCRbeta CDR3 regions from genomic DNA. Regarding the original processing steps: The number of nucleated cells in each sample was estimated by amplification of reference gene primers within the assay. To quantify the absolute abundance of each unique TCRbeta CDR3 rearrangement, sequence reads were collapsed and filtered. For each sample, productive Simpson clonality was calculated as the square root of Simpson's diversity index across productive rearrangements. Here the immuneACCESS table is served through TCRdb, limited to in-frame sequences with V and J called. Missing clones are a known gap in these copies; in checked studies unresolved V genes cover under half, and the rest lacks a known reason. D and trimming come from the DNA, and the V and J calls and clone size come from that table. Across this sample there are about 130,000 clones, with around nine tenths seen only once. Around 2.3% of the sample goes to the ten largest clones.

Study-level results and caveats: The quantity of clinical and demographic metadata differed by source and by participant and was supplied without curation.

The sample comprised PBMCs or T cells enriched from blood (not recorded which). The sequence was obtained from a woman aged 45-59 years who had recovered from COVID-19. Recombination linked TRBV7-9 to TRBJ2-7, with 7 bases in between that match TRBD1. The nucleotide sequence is TGTGCCAGCTCCGGGACAGAAACCGTCGAGCAGTACTTC. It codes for CASSGTETVEQYF. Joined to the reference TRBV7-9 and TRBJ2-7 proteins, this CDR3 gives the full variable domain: DTGVSQNPRHKITKRGQNVTFRCDPISEHNRLYWYRQTLGQGPEFLTYFQNEAQLEKSRLLSDRFSAERPKGSFSTLEIQRTEQGDSAMYLCASSGTETVEQYFGPGTRLTVT.